The 10 T cell receptor beta chains in this list originate from one sample, sequenced in a study of blood T cell repertoires in COVID-19. Sequenced by immunoSEQ multiplex PCR; TCRdb stores in-frame clones only, minus some. The sample has 130,000 or so clones, roughly 80% seen once. The sample was peripheral blood. The receptors originated from a woman aged 80 or over with acute or convalescent COVID-19.

The chain combines TRBV18 with TRBJ1-2; D is undetermined. The CDR3 loop spans 15 amino acids. V lost 4 bases, J lost 2 bases, and 14 bases lay in between. Germline values: CDR1 KGHSH, CDR2 LQKENI. In DNA form, the CDR3 reads TGTGCCAGCTCACGGACCCTGGGAGGGAACTATGGCTACACCTTC. Its translation is CASSRTLGGNYGYTF.

In its sample, this clone was seen a few times. This chain links TRBV30 with TRBJ1-1, with TRBD1 matching over 7 bases. V shed 2 bases and J 0 bases; nucleotides not matched to a gene: 9. The CDR3 runs to 16 residues. The germline V gene encodes CDR1 GTSNPN and CDR2 SVGIG (reference sequence). CDR3 sequence reads: CAWSPWTGTLNTEAFF. Written as DNA, the CDR3 is TGTGCCTGGAGTCCTTGGACAGGAACCCTGAACACTGAAGCTTTCTTT.

V usage is TRBV7-2 and J usage is TRBJ1-1; D is uncertain. The CDR3 loop spans 14 amino acids. With 5 bases removed from V and 1 base from J, the gap between germline ends came to 11 bases. Per the germline V gene, CDR1 is SGHTA and CDR2 is FQGNSA. The CDR3 bases are TGTGCCAGCAGCCGCGACAATACGAACACTGAAGCTTTCTTT. This translates into CASSRDNTNTEAFF.

The chain has TRBV7-6 and TRBJ2-7; 8 positions agree with TRBD1. This CDR3 spans 16 amino acids. In germline, CDR1 is SGHVS, CDR2 FNYEAQ. The J segment lost 5 bases and the V segment lost 5 bases, leaving 14 bases of the junction unmatched. The CDR3 spells CASSRNGQGRVDEQYF. CDR3 nucleotide sequence: TGTGCCAGCAGCCGGAACGGACAGGGAAGGGTCGACGAGCAGTACTTC.

V usage is TRBV30 and J usage is TRBJ1-2; TRBD1 matches at 9 bases. This CDR3 is built from 15 residues. Germline trimming cut 1 base from V and 4 bases from J; bases unmatched to any gene: 7. Germline V gene lookup returns CDR1 GTSNPN and CDR2 SVGIG (reference sequence). For the CDR3, the DNA is TGTGCCTGGAGTGGAACCGGGACAGGGCCCTATGGCTACACCTTC. Protein product: CAWSGTGTGPYGYTF.

This rearrangement joins TRBV4-3 to TRBJ2-2; the D gene is possibly TRBD2 (5 bases). Looked up from germline, CDR1 is LGHNA and CDR2 is YSLEER. The CDR3 loop spans 15 amino acids. V lost 3 bases and J lost 6, with 14 bases in between. The CDR3, as DNA: TGCGCCAGCAGCCACCGAGGGAATCGGTCCGGGGAGCTGTTTTTT. Protein: CASSHRGNRSGELFF.

The rearrangement joins TRBV15 to TRBJ2-5; D not certain. Germline CDR1 and CDR2: LNHNV and YYDKDF (reference sequence). CDR3 length: 15 residues. V lost 1 base, J lost 0 bases, and 9 bases lay in between. CDR3 sequence reads: CATSRGGRYQETQYF. The CDR3 nucleotides read TGTGCCACCAGCAGAGGTGGCAGGTACCAAGAGACCCAGTACTTC.

V usage is TRBV5-1 and J usage is TRBJ1-6; 7 bases line up with TRBD1. Germline CDR1 SGHRS, CDR2 YFSETQ. The CDR3 runs to 16 residues. The junction had 17 bases not matched to a gene; V was cut back by 4 bases and J by 13 bases. The CDR3 bases are TGCGCCAGCAGCCCCACAGGGGACCTCCAGGGAGGTCCCCTCCACTTT. It codes for CASSPTGDLQGGPLHF.

This clone occurred a few times. V is TRBV2 and J is TRBJ2-1; 12 nucleotides line up with TRBD2. This CDR3 is built from 15 residues. Germline V gives CDR1 SNHLY, CDR2 FYNNEI. V lost 7 bases to trimming and J lost 7 bases; unmatched junction nucleotides: 8. CDR3 sequence (DNA): TGTGCCAGCAAATGGACTAGCGGGGATTCTAATGAGCAGTTCTTC. Translation gives CASKWTSGDSNEQFF.

In this sample, this clone turned up a few times. This rearrangement joins TRBV29-1 to TRBJ1-1; no firm D call. This CDR3 is 14 amino acids long. Trimming removed 2 bases from V and 1 base from J, with 11 bases in between. The V gene's germline CDR1 is SQVTM and CDR2 ANQGSEA. The CDR3 is CSVEYLDSNTEAFF. The CDR3 coding sequence is TGCAGCGTTGAATACCTGGACTCGAACACTGAAGCTTTCTTT.